This section outlines one T cell receptor (beta chain) sequence together with its context. Its antigen is not identified. Sequencing used immunoSEQ multiplex PCR; TCRdb keeps in-frame clones, though not all of them. The sample has 50,000 or so clones; around four fifths are singletons. This entry is derived from a study of T cells in localized non-small cell lung cancer. Study-wide results and caveats: Longer overall survival accompanied higher blood T cell density. Adjacent lung had a median roughly 60 of the 100 largest tumor clones. Tumor showed lower T cell clonality than uninvolved adjacent lung, where it was highest.

This TCR was sampled from a female donor at least 60 years old with stage II squamous cell lung carcinoma. The sample consisted of peripheral blood, taken before any cancer treatment.

CDR3 protein: CASSLGGQDQPQHF. As DNA, the CDR3 is TGCGCCAGCAGCCTGGGGGGACAGGATCAGCCCCAGCATTTT. V gene TRBV5-1 combines with J gene TRBJ1-5; 8 bases align to TRBD1. V lost 4 bases, J lost 5 bases, and 5 bases stayed unmatched. The CDR3 is made up of 14 amino acids. The germline V gene has CDR1 SGHRS and CDR2 YFSETQ.